The 31 T cell receptor beta chains below come from one sample, sequenced in a study of graft-versus-host responses after intestinal transplantation. Antigen specificity for these receptors is unknown. Using immunoSEQ multiplex PCR, the repertoire was profiled, and TCRdb retains in-frame clones only, with some absent. The table records about 78,000 clones, more than 75% of them present only once. The sample here was unstimulated CD8+ T cells sorted from spleen or lymph node cells, taken before transplant. These receptors came from a human donor who was the organ donor for an intestinal transplant.

The chain is built from TRBV6-1 and TRBJ2-2; no reliable D call. The CDR3 extends over 15 amino acids. Trimming removed 0 bases from V and 4 bases from J, with 9 bases in between. Germline CDR1 is MNHNS and CDR2 is SASEGT. The CDR3 DNA sequence: TGTGCCAGCAGTGAAGCGAGGACGGGCACCGGGGAGCTGTTTTTT. Its translation is CASSEARTGTGELFF.

V gene TRBV7-9 combines with J gene TRBJ1-2; possibly TRBD1 for D (5 bases). V gave up 5 bases and J gave up 5 bases, with 12 bases separating them. Looked up from germline, CDR1 is SEHNR and CDR2 is FQNEAQ (reference sequence). The length of the CDR3 is 13 residues. In DNA, the CDR3 is TGTGCCAGCAGCCTCGGGACGTATTATGGCTACACCTTC. This gives the protein CASSLGTYYGYTF. The whole variable domain, filled in from reference TRBV7-9 and TRBJ1-2, reads DTGVSQNPRHKITKRGQNVTFRCDPISEHNRLYWYRQTLGQGPEFLTYFQNEAQLEKSRLLSDRFSAERPKGSFSTLEIQRTEQGDSAMYLCASSLGTYYGYTFGSGTRLTVV.

The chain employs TRBV5-1 and TRBJ1-2; D is possibly TRBD1 (6 bases). From germline, CDR1 is SGHRS and CDR2 YFSETQ. Trimming removed 4 bases at V and 4 bases at J, with 20 bases between. The CDR3 is 16 residues long. The CDR3 nucleotides read TGCGCCAGCAGCCCGGTGGGGGCCGGGGATTTCTATGGCTACACCTTC. Amino acids: CASSPVGAGDFYGYTF.

The chain recombines TRBV19 with TRBJ1-5, with D possibly being TRBD1 (5 bases). The length of the CDR3 is 13 residues. V lost 6 bases and J lost 4, with 10 bases in between. CDR1 and CDR2 from the germline V gene are LNHDA and SQIVND (reference sequence). The CDR3 spells CASRSSGNQPQHF. The CDR3 DNA reads as TGTGCCAGTAGATCGTCAGGGAATCAGCCCCAGCATTTT.

This clone has more than one count but fewer than ten. The chain recombines TRBV2 with TRBJ2-2; D is undetermined. There are 12 residues in the CDR3. Trimming took off 6 bases at V and 6 bases at J, with 8 bases between the two ends. Germline values: CDR1 SNHLY, CDR2 FYNNEI. For the CDR3, the DNA is TGTGCCAGCAGAGACGGCCCCGGGGAGCTGTTTTTT. This sequence encodes CASRDGPGELFF.

The rearrangement uses TRBV9 and TRBJ2-7, with a possible D match to TRBD2 (7 bases). CDR1 SGDLS and CDR2 YYNGEE come from the germline V gene. The CDR3 contains 13 residues. Trimming left V 3 bases short and J 4 bases short, with 11 bases between. The CDR3 here is CASSGGGAYEQYF. CDR3 DNA: TGTGCCAGCAGCGGTGGGGGGGCTTACGAGCAGTACTTC. The variable domain in full, with the rest retrieved from reference TRBV9 and TRBJ2-7, is DSGVTQTPKHLITATGQRVTLRCSPRSGDLSVYWYQQSLDQGLQFLIQYYNGEERAKGNILERFSAQQFPDLHSELNLSSLELGDSALYFCASSGGGAYEQYFGPGTRLTVT.

The chain joins TRBV7-6 to TRBJ1-1; no clear D gene. Trimming left V 2 bases short and J 0 bases short, with 7 bases between. The CDR3 sequence is 14 residues long. Germline-derived CDR1 and CDR2 are SGHVS and FNYEAQ. CDR3 sequence: CASSLNGLNTEAFF. In DNA form, the CDR3 reads TGTGCCAGCAGCTTAAATGGCCTGAACACTGAAGCTTTCTTT.

This clone was counted only a few times. The genes are TRBV20-1 and TRBJ2-1, with D unclear. The ends were cut back, 6 bases at V and 4 bases at J, with 7 bases in the middle. The germline V gene has CDR1 DFQATT and CDR2 SNEGSKA (reference sequence). This CDR3 has 11 amino acids. The CDR3: CSALWYNEQFF. The CDR3 nucleotides are TGCAGTGCCCTGTGGTACAATGAGCAGTTCTTC.

The V call is TRBV27, the J call TRBJ2-3; D is possibly TRBD1 or TRBD2 (5 bases each). V lost 6 bases to trimming and J lost 2 bases, with 12 bases between them. The CDR3 is made up of 14 amino acids. CDR1 and CDR2 from the germline V gene are MNHEY and SMNVEV (reference sequence). The CDR3 DNA follows: TGTGCCAGCAGCTACGGGACGGACACAGATACGCAGTATTTT. This gives the protein CASSYGTDTDTQYF.

The table lists this clone with a count of one. The rearrangement links TRBV5-1 to TRBJ1-1; D unresolved. V lost 0 bases and J lost 4, with 13 bases in between. The CDR3 runs to 15 residues. CDR1 is SGHRS and CDR2 is YFSETQ in the germline V gene. CDR3 protein: CASSLGPQVGTEAFF. As DNA, the CDR3 is TGCGCCAGCAGCTTGGGTCCCCAAGTAGGCACTGAAGCTTTCTTT.

The CDR3, as DNA: TGCAGCGTTGATTTGGCAGTACTTTCTCCTGTCTACGAGCAGTACTTC. Amino acid sequence: CSVDLAVLSPVYEQYF. The chain combines TRBV29-1 with TRBJ2-7; D is unclear. This CDR3 has 16 residues. V shed 3 bases and J shed 3 bases, with 21 bases lying between them. Germline V gene data show CDR1 as SQVTM and CDR2 as ANQGSEA.

The V call is TRBV7-9, the J call TRBJ1-4, with D possibly matching TRBD1 (6 bases). Between the trimmed V and J ends, which lost 6 bases and 0 bases, there was a span of 14 bases. This CDR3 contains 16 residues. The germline V gene encodes CDR1 SEHNR and CDR2 FQNEAQ (reference sequence). For the CDR3, the DNA is TGTGCCAGCAGTCACTACCGGACAGCAACTAATGAAAAACTGTTTTTT. It yields the protein CASSHYRTATNEKLFF.

The chain joins TRBV28 to TRBJ1-1; D gene uncertain. The CDR3 totals 18 residues. Between the trimmed V and J ends, which lost 2 bases and 0 bases, there was a span of 19 bases. The germline V gene has CDR1 MDHEN and CDR2 SYDVKM. The CDR3 loop reads CASSLRWRAETLNTEAFF. The CDR3 DNA reads TGTGCCAGCAGTTTAAGGTGGCGGGCAGAGACTTTGAACACTGAAGCTTTCTTT.

V is TRBV4-1 and J is TRBJ1-4, with D perhaps matching TRBD1 (5 bases). CDR1 and CDR2 from the germline V gene are MGHRA and YSYEKL. CDR3 length equals 14 residues. Trimming stripped 1 base from V and 8 bases from J, with 11 bases between. CDR3 region: CASSQAGLWEKLFF. Here the CDR3 DNA reads TGCGCCAGCAGCCAAGCAGGGCTTTGGGAAAAACTGTTTTTT.

This clone was detected only once. J is TRBJ2-1 and V is TRBV19, with D perhaps being TRBD1 or TRBD2 (6 bases each). The length of the CDR3 is 15 residues. Germline values: CDR1 LNHDA, CDR2 SQIVND (reference sequence). V was pared by 3 bases and J by 5 bases, with 14 bases between. In nucleotides, the CDR3 is TGTGCCAGTAGTATGGTACCCGGGGGCAACAATGAGCAGTTCTTC. Its protein product is CASSMVPGGNNEQFF.

The J gene is TRBJ2-5, the V gene TRBV27; 7 bases fit TRBD1. In germline, CDR1 is MNHEY, CDR2 SMNVEV (reference sequence). This CDR3 contains 14 residues. V shed 5 bases, J shed 4 bases, and the junction held 7 bases outside the gene matches. DNA for the CDR3: TGTGCCAGCAGTACACCCGGGACAGTAGAGACCCAGTACTTC. This sequence encodes CASSTPGTVETQYF.

CDR3 amino acids: CASIGGSDTEAFF. The CDR3 region has the DNA TGCGCCAGCATTGGGGGTTCCGACACTGAAGCTTTCTTT. The chain couples TRBV10-2 to TRBJ1-1; D is perhaps TRBD1 (5 bases). The CDR3 loop spans 13 amino acids. V was pared by 7 bases and J by 3 bases, with 12 bases between. Germline CDR1 is WSHSY and CDR2 is SAAADI.

CDR3 DNA sequence: TGTGCCAGCAGCTTGGTCTCCAGCGTCAATTCACCCCTCCACTTT. This translates into CASSLVSSVNSPLHF. This rearrangement joins TRBV5-5 to TRBJ1-6; D remains ambiguous. V shed 0 bases and J shed 7 bases, with 11 bases lying between them. The germline gives CDR1 SGHKS, CDR2 YYEKEE (reference sequence). This CDR3 has 15 residues.

This clone was recorded only once. The chain combines TRBV6-5 with TRBJ2-5; 7 nucleotides agree with TRBD1. The end of the DNA aligns better with TRBJ2-7, so the J call may be wrong. The CDR3 loop spans 15 amino acids. Germline V CDR1 and CDR2: MNHEY, SVGAGI. The CDR3 DNA reads TGTGCCAGCAGTTGGACAGGTTCGGCGACCTACGAGCAGTACTTC. The encoded protein is CASSWTGSATYEQYF.

This chain connects TRBV6-1 to TRBJ2-7, with TRBD1 identical over 8 bases. The CDR3 totals 14 residues. The germline V gene encodes CDR1 MNHNS and CDR2 SASEGT. V lost 4 bases to trimming and J lost 6 bases; unmatched junction nucleotides: 8. The CDR3, as DNA: TGTGCCAGCAGTGTATTAGGGACAGGAATCGAGCAGTACTTC. Translated: CASSVLGTGIEQYF.

The chain links TRBV10-2 to TRBJ1-6, with TRBD1 identical over 9 bases. The germline gives CDR1 WSHSY, CDR2 SAAADI. CDR3 length equals 12 residues. V lost 9 bases to trimming and J lost 8 bases; unmatched junction nucleotides: 2. In nucleotides, the CDR3 is TGCGCCAGTGGGACAGGGTATTCACCCCTCCACTTT. Protein sequence: CASGTGYSPLHF.

About this clone itself: Other DNA sequences of this sample code for an identical CDR3. The rearrangement links TRBV4-1 to TRBJ1-5, with D hard to call. V lost 1 base and J lost 2, with 12 bases in between. The CDR3 consists of 16 residues. Germline loops: CDR1 MGHRA, CDR2 YSYEKL. This chain's CDR3 is CASSQVLGGGNQPQHF. Here the CDR3 DNA reads TGCGCCAGCAGCCAAGTACTAGGTGGCGGCAATCAGCCCCAGCATTTT.

The chain carries TRBV6-1 and TRBJ1-2, with D possibly matching TRBD1 (5 bases). Between the trimmed V and J ends, which lost 8 bases and 3 bases, there was a span of 10 bases. This CDR3 is 12 amino acids long. Germline CDR1 reads MNHNS; CDR2 reads SASEGT. In DNA, the CDR3 is TGTGCCAGCTTTACAGGAGACTATGGCTACACCTTC. Its translation: CASFTGDYGYTF.

This chain links TRBV7-9 with TRBJ1-4; 11 nucleotides align to TRBD1. The V segment lost 4 bases and the J segment 8 bases; nucleotides outside the gene matches: 9. Germline CDR1 reads SEHNR; CDR2 reads FQNEAQ (reference sequence). The CDR3 runs to 16 residues. The CDR3, as DNA: TGTGCCAGCAGCTCCAGCCCCGGGACAGGGGGGGAAAAACTGTTTTTT. Amino acid sequence: CASSSSPGTGGEKLFF.

The rearrangement joins TRBV19 to TRBJ2-1; D possibly uses TRBD1 or TRBD2 (5 bases each). Trimming shortened V by 5 bases and J by 10 bases, and 21 bases separated the two germline ends. This CDR3 is built from 15 residues. CDR1 is LNHDA and CDR2 is SQIVND in the germline V gene (reference sequence). For the CDR3, the DNA is TGTGCCAGTAGTGGGGACGGGTCGGACCACAGGGAGCAGTTCTTC. This codes for CASSGDGSDHREQFF.

This clone was counted once. The chain links TRBV21-1 to TRBJ1-2. TRBV21-1 is tagged as a pseudogene. This CDR3 contains 14 residues. For the CDR3, the DNA is TGTGCCAGCAGCAAAGTTTGGCAGGGAGGTGGCTACACCTTC. This gives the protein CASSKVWQGGGYTF.

The gene calls are TRBV28 and TRBJ2-5, with D uncertain. CDR1 and CDR2 from the germline V gene are MDHEN and SYDVKM. V lost 7 bases to trimming and J lost 4 bases, with 19 bases between them. The CDR3 totals 15 residues. CDR3 in amino acids: CASTTPREVVETQYF. In DNA, the CDR3 is TGTGCCAGCACCACACCCCGCGAGGTTGTAGAGACCCAGTACTTC.

The chain couples TRBV4-1 to TRBJ1-5; D ambiguous. Germline-derived CDR1 and CDR2 are MGHRA and YSYEKL. The CDR3 is made up of 13 amino acids. Trimming pared 0 bases from V and 3 bases from J, leaving 3 bases between. As DNA, the CDR3 is TGCGCCAGCAGCCAAGATGCCAATCAGCCCCAGCATTTT. Translated: CASSQDANQPQHF.

The chain is built from TRBV9 and TRBJ1-2, with TRBD1 as a possible D gene (6 bases). Trimming removed 0 bases at V and 6 bases at J, with 15 bases between. The CDR3 sequence is 15 residues long. Germline assignment: CDR1 SGDLS and CDR2 YYNGEE. The CDR3, as DNA: TGTGCCAGCAGCGTAGTCCCGGGGGCGGCTGATGGCTACACCTTC. It translates to CASSVVPGAADGYTF.

J is TRBJ2-7 and V is TRBV15; 10 bases match TRBD1. The trim removed 2 bases at V and 4 bases at J, leaving 2 bases unmatched. CDR3 length equals 14 residues. Germline CDR1 LNHNV, CDR2 YYDKDF (reference sequence). The CDR3 is CATSRWDRGYEQYF. CDR3 coding DNA: TGTGCCACCAGCAGATGGGACAGGGGTTACGAGCAGTACTTC.

The chain combines TRBV27 with TRBJ2-1; the D gene is possibly TRBD1 (5 bases). Per germline, CDR1 MNHEY and CDR2 SMNVEV (reference sequence). The CDR3 extends over 14 amino acids. The V and J ends lost 3 bases and 2 bases respectively, with 8 bases between them. The CDR3 protein is CASSFGQTYNEQFF. The CDR3 DNA follows: TGTGCCAGCAGTTTCGGACAAACCTACAATGAGCAGTTCTTC.